This T cell receptor beta chain was retrieved from a study of T cells in tuberculosis. The CDR3 covers 13 residues. The V end was cut by 4 bases, the J end by 3 bases, with 9 bases between. The data were produced by immunoSEQ multiplex PCR, yet TCRdb's version contains in-frame clones alone and is incomplete. The table has under 45,000 clones, roughly 96% seen once. Sequenced sample: PBMCs. The V gene is TRBV23-1, the J gene TRBJ1-1, with a possible D match to TRBD1 (6 bases). TRBV23-1 is treated as an ORF (open reading frame) with a function not yet certain. The clonotype was recovered from a donor aged 10-30 years with latent tuberculosis or without tuberculosis infection. The CDR3 loop is CASSPGQYTEAFF. In DNA form, the CDR3 reads TGCGCCAGCAGTCCCGGACAGTACACTGAAGCTTTCTTT.